This TCR beta chain was found in a study of blood T cell repertoires in COVID-19. The germline CDR1 and CDR2 sequences are SGHTA and FQGNSA. This CDR3 has 14 amino acids. The V and J ends lost 2 bases and 3 bases, in that order; junction bases with no gene match: 3. Authors' methods: By means of reference gene primer amplification, nucleated cell counts were estimated. The table came from immunoSEQ multiplex PCR; TCRdb's copy has only in-frame clones and leaves some out. V, J and clone size reflect that table, while D and trimming were determined from the DNA. Of under 250,000 clones listed, around 82% are singletons.

The clonotype was recovered from a woman aged 65 to 85 with acute or convalescent COVID-19. The chain links TRBV7-2 to TRBJ2-5, with 7 bases aligning to TRBD1. The specimen sequenced was peripheral blood. The CDR3 sequence: CASSLMGQKETQYF. In DNA form, the CDR3 reads TGTGCCAGCAGCTTAATGGGACAGAAAGAGACCCAGTACTTC.